This TCR beta chain is drawn from a study of CD8 T cells in Susac syndrome. This CDR3 spans 15 amino acids. Germline assignment: CDR1 MNHEY and CDR2 SMNVEV (reference sequence). V lost 2 bases to trimming and J lost 0 bases, with 10 bases between them. The RNA, roughly 0.45 to 1 ug, was put through reverse transcription using random hexamers. Amplification of TCR beta CDR3 used immunoSEQ multiplex PCR across 54 Vbeta and 13 Jbeta. TCRdb re-derived calls from the immunoSEQ multiplex PCR reads in MiXCR, one entry per CDR3 protein. The data contain under 95,000 distinct CDR3 sequences, over 90% of them seen just once; the ten biggest clones take up roughly 0.3%.

The source is a human donor with Susac syndrome. The V and J genes are TRBV27 and TRBJ2-5, with D possibly being TRBD2 (6 bases). The sample comprised CD4+ T cells from PBMCs. The CDR3 is CASSLGWGDQETQYF. CDR3 sequence (DNA): TGTGCCAGCAGTTTAGGTTGGGGGGACCAAGAGACCCAGTACTTC.